This T cell receptor (beta chain) was recovered during a study of tumor-infiltrating lymphocytes in primary liver carcinoma. Study context: Staging placed the tumors at T1-T3 N0M0, and they measured about 4.2 to 10 cm across.

Extraction of RNA together with DNA used roughly 20-33 mg of unsorted bulk tissue. Over 85% viable tumor cells were present in every tumor sample. A primer matching the constant region was used to make TCR beta cDNA from approximately 0.45 ug of total RNA. Slightly modified ARM-PCR with three nested multiplex PCR rounds yielded TCR beta libraries. Two initial PCR rounds of 10 to 11 cycles each paired TRBV1-TRBV30 forward primers with a C-beta reverse primer. TCRdb re-called the multiplex PCR reads through MiXCR, storing one row per CDR3 protein. Of approximately 64,000 distinct CDR3 sequences listed, around 64% are singletons. Findings and caveats of the study: The proportion of top clones found throughout all five tumor regions was only about 8-25%. Overlap in tumor-adjacent and tumor-blood pairs fell below that of tumor region pairs.

The CDR3 length is 20 residues. CDR1 and CDR2 (germline): SGHDN, FVKESK. To note about this clonotype: Its antigen remains unidentified. Its ends do not fully match the called genes, so a read error is possible.

Material: liver tumor tissue from sampling region 4. Documented subset: tumor region T4, right-lateral pole. The receptor was derived from a man in his forties with primary liver carcinoma and hepatitis B virus infection. The V and J genes are TRBV14 and TRBJ2-1; 11 positions match TRBD2. The CDR3 loop reads CASSHNPGTSGDKKYNEHFF. In DNA form, the CDR3 reads TGTGCCAGCAGCCATAACCCGGGGACTAGCGGAGATAAAAAGTACAATGAGCACTTCTTC.